The following is a T cell receptor beta chain sequence with its context. These data are taken from a study of blood T cell repertoires in COVID-19. Turning to the study itself: Donors in the United States, Italy and Spain gave samples during acute or convalescent COVID-19. Sample material is recorded as cDNA or gDNA derived from T cells, B-cell-depleted T cells, or PBMCs.

The J segment lost 7 bases and the V segment lost 0 bases, leaving 3 bases of the junction unmatched. The length of the CDR3 is 14 residues. Germline CDR1 and CDR2: SGHTA and FQGTGA. Per the study methods: Amplification of reference gene primers provided the estimated nucleated cell counts. This table comes from immunoSEQ multiplex PCR, and its TCRdb copy is limited to in-frame clones, with some not included. V and J calls and clone size are those listed in that table; D and trimming were worked out from the DNA. In the table there are 90,000 or so clones, roughly 89% of which are singletons. Sequenced input: peripheral blood. The gene calls are TRBV7-3 and TRBJ2-5; 9 positions agree with TRBD1. The receptor was isolated from a woman aged 80 or older with active or convalescent COVID-19. In DNA, the CDR3 is TGTGCCAGCAGCTTAACGGGACAGGGAGGGACCCAGTACTTC. It is translated as CASSLTGQGGTQYF.